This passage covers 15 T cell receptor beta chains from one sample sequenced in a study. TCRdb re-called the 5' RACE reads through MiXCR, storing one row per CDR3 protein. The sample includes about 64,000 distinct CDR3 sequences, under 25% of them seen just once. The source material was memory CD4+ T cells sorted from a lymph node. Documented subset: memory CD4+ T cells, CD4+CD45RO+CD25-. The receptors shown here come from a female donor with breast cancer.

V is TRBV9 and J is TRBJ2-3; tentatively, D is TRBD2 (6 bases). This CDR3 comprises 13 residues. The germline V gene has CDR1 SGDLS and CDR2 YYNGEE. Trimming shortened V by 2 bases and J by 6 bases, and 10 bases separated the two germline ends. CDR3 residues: CASSVSGGDTQYF. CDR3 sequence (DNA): TGTGCCAGCAGCGTCAGTGGGGGGGATACGCAGTATTTT.

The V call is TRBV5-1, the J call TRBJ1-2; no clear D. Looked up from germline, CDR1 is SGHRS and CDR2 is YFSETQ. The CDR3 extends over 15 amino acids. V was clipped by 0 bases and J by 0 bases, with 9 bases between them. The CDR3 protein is CASSLGQPANYGYTF. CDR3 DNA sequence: TGCGCCAGCAGCTTGGGCCAGCCCGCTAACTATGGCTACACCTTC.

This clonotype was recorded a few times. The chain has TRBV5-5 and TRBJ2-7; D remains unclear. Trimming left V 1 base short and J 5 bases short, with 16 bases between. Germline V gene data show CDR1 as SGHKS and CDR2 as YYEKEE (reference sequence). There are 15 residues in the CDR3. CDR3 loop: CASSLSGDYGHEQYF. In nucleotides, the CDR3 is TGTGCCAGCAGCTTGTCAGGCGATTACGGGCACGAGCAGTACTTC.

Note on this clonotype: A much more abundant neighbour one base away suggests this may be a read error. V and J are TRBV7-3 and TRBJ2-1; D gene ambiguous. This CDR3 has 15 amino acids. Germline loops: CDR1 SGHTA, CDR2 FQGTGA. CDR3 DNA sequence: TGTGCCAGCAGCCCTCAAACTCTGCCCTACAATGAGCTGTTCTTC. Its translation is CASSPQTLPYNELFF.

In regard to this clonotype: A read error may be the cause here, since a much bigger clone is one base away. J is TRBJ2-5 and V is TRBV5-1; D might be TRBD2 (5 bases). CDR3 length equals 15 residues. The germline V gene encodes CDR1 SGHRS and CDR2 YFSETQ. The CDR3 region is CTSSSQPGRQETQYF. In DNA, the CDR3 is TGCACCAGCAGCTCACAACCGGGAAGGCAAGAGACCCAGTACTTC.

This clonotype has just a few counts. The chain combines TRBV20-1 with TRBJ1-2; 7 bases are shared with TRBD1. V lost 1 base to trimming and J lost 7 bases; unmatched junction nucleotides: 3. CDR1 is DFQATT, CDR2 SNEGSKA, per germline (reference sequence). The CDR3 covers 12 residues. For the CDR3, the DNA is TGCAGTGCTAGAGTGGCAGGGGGTGGCTACACCTTC. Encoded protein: CSARVAGGGYTF.

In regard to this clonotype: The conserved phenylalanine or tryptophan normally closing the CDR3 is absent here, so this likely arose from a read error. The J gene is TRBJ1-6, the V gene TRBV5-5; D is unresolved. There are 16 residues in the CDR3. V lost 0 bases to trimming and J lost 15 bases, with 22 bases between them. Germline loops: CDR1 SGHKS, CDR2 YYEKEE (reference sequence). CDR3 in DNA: TGTGCCAGCAGCTTGGACGATCGGGGAAAGAGCGGGCGCCTCCACCTT. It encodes CASSLDDRGKSGRLHL.

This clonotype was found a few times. CDR3 protein: CASSPRSEAYEQYF. CDR3 coding DNA: TGTGCCAGCAGTCCCCGATCGGAGGCCTACGAGCAGTACTTC. The V gene is TRBV28, the J gene TRBJ2-7; TRBD2 might be the D (5 bases). Germline V gives CDR1 MDHEN, CDR2 SYDVKM. The CDR3 is 14 residues long. Trimming shortened V by 5 bases and J by 2 bases, and 13 bases separated the two germline ends. Full variable domain (missing parts from reference TRBV28 and TRBJ2-7): DVKVTQSSRYLVKRTGEKVFLECVQDMDHENMFWYRQDPGLGLRLIYFSYDVKMKEKGDIPEGYSVSREKKERFSLILESASTNQTSMYLCASSPRSEAYEQYFGPGTRLTVT.

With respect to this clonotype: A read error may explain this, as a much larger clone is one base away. The DNA of the CDR3 is TGCAGTTCCGGGGAACAGGGGGAAGGTGAAGCTTTCTTT. Amino acid sequence: CSSGEQGEGEAFF. The chain joins TRBV20-1 to TRBJ1-1, with TRBD1 identical over 8 bases. The length of the CDR3 is 13 residues. Germline V gene lookup returns CDR1 DFQATT and CDR2 SNEGSKA (reference sequence). The trim removed 8 bases at V and 7 bases at J, leaving 12 bases unmatched.

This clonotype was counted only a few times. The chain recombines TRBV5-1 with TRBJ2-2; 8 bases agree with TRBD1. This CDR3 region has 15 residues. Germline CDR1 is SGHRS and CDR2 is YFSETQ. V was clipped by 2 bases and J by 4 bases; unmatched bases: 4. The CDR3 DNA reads TGCGCCAGCAGCTTTGGGACAGGCCCCACCGGGGAGCTGTTTTTT. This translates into CASSFGTGPTGELFF.

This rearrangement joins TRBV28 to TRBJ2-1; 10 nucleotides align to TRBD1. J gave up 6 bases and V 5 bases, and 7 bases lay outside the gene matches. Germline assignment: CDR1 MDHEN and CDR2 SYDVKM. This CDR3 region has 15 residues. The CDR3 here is CASSHDRGPFNEQFF. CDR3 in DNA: TGTGCCAGCAGTCACGACAGGGGGCCTTTCAATGAGCAGTTCTTC.

The DNA for the CDR3 is TGCAGTGCTAGGGCTAGCGGTACCACAGATACGCAGTATTTT. Translation gives CSARASGTTDTQYF. This chain joins TRBV20-1 and TRBJ2-3; 7 bases are shared with TRBD2. There are 14 residues in the CDR3. The V segment lost 3 bases and the J segment 2 bases; nucleotides outside the gene matches: 5. Germline lookup yields CDR1 DFQATT and CDR2 SNEGSKA (reference sequence).

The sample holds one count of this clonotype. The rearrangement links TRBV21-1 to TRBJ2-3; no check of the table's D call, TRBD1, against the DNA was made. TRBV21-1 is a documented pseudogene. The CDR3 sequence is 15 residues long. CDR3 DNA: TGTGCCAGCAGCAAAGAACAGGGGACGACAGATACGCAGTATTTT. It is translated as CASSKEQGTTDTQYF.

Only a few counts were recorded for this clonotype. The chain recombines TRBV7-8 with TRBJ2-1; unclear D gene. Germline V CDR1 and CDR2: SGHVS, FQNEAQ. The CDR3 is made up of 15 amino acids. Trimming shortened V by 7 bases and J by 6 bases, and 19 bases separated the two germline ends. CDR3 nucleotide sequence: TGTGCCAGCACCCCGTCGTTCATCCGCTTCAATGAGCAGTTCTTC. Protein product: CASTPSFIRFNEQFF.

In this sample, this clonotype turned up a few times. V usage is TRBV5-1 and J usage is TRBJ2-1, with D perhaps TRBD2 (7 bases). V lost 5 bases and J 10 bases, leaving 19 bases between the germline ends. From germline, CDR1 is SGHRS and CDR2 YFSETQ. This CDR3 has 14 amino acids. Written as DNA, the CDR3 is TGCGCCAGCAGTAAACAGGGAGGGATAGACGAGCAGTTCTTC. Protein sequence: CASSKQGGIDEQFF.